This T cell receptor beta chain was sequenced for a study of cytomegalovirus exposure and HLA in healthy donors. Across the study: A prior analysis found about 120 million unique TCR beta sequences from 150 million to 200 million T cells. An early release of data contained around 80 million unique TCRs, which came from HLA-typed donors.

Details on this clone: Its antigen remains unidentified.

PCR was performed using 60 Vbeta and 13 Jbeta primers. Data came from immunoSEQ multiplex PCR; TCRdb stores just in-frame clones and leaves some out. The sample shows 130,000 to 150,000 clones, around 75% of them seen only once. Trimming shortened V by 6 bases and J by 5 bases, and 5 bases separated the two germline ends. CDR3 length: 11 residues. Looked up from germline, CDR1 is MNHEY and CDR2 is SMNVEV (reference sequence). The study, taken as a whole, reports: Among TCR beta chains of equal frequency, HLA-associated ones were more clonally expanded in a later analysis. It is likely that the observed cluster of highly shared sequence variants was a sequencing artifact.

The sequence was collected from a woman aged 18-29 years in good health and CMV-seronegative. The specimen was PBMCs. This chain uses TRBV27 with TRBJ2-1; D ambiguous. The CDR3 region has the DNA TGTGCCAGCAGGGTAGACAATGAGCAGTTCTTC. Encoded protein: CASRVDNEQFF.